These 29 T cell receptor beta chains were sequenced from one sample in a study of T cells in Graves' hyperthyroidism and ophthalmopathy. The TCR beta CDR3 regions underwent amplification using RNA transcripts as the source. An initial round of RT-PCR targeting the TCR CDR3 relied on the HTBI primer set. TCRdb reprocessed the multiplex PCR reads with MiXCR, giving one entry per CDR3 protein. The table includes around 420,000 distinct CDR3 sequences, approximately 15% detected once. The sample comprised blood. These receptor sequences come from a woman aged 18-29 years with Graves' hyperthyroidism.

This clonotype has only a few counts. This chain connects TRBV7-2 to TRBJ1-1; D might be TRBD1 (5 bases). V lost 5 bases and J 8 bases, leaving 15 bases between the germline ends. Germline-derived CDR1 and CDR2 are SGHTA and FQGNSA. The length of the CDR3 is 13 residues. The CDR3 reads CASSTWVGGEAFF. The CDR3 nucleotides are TGTGCCAGCAGCACTTGGGTCGGGGGGGAAGCTTTCTTT. Looking up the rest from reference TRBV7-2 and TRBJ1-1 gives the full variable domain: GAGVSQSPSNKVTEKGKDVELRCDPISGHTALYWYRQSLGQGLEFLIYFQGNSAPDKSGLPSDRFSAERTGGSVSTLTIQRTQQEDSAVYLCASSTWVGGEAFFGQGTRLTVV.

This clonotype was seen many times. The chain uses TRBV12-3 or TRBV12-4 and TRBJ2-4; D is perhaps TRBD2 (6 bases). Trimming took off 6 bases at V and 5 bases at J, with 11 bases between the two ends. CDR3 length: 13 amino acids. CDR3 sequence: CASRGEAQNIQYF. In DNA form, the CDR3 reads TGTGCCAGCAGGGGGGAGGCCCAAAACATTCAGTACTTC.

This clonotype was seen repeatedly, ten times or more. The chain carries TRBV28 and TRBJ2-7; TRBD1 agrees at 12 bases. The length of the CDR3 is 15 residues. V lost 11 bases and J lost 5; bases outside the gene matches: 13. The V gene's germline CDR1 is MDHEN and CDR2 SYDVKM. The CDR3 loop reads CAALGRDRGLDEQYF. DNA for the CDR3: TGTGCCGCCCTCGGCAGGGACAGGGGGCTTGACGAGCAGTACTTC.

This clonotype was counted many times. V usage is TRBV28 and J usage is TRBJ2-5; tentatively, D is TRBD1 (5 bases). Germline V gives CDR1 MDHEN, CDR2 SYDVKM. This CDR3 comprises 14 residues. V was cut by 7 bases and J by 5 bases, with 17 bases left in between. Here the CDR3 reads CASTLGALLETQYF. The CDR3 DNA is TGTGCCAGCACCCTTGGGGCACTTCTGGAGACCCAGTACTTC.

V gene TRBV7-2 combines with J gene TRBJ1-2; 10 bases are a match to TRBD1. V trimming: 1 base; J trimming: 8 bases; junction bases outside the gene matches: 4. Germline CDR1 is SGHTA and CDR2 is FQGNSA. The CDR3 runs to 14 residues. The CDR3 here is CASSLDGTGAGYTF. DNA for the CDR3: TGTGCCAGCAGCTTAGATGGGACAGGGGCGGGCTACACCTTC. Full variable domain (rest looked up from reference TRBV7-2 and TRBJ1-2): GAGVSQSPSNKVTEKGKDVELRCDPISGHTALYWYRQSLGQGLEFLIYFQGNSAPDKSGLPSDRFSAERTGGSVSTLTIQRTQQEDSAVYLCASSLDGTGAGYTFGSGTRLTVV.

J is TRBJ1-2 and V is TRBV13, with D possibly being TRBD1 (5 bases). CDR1 and CDR2 from the germline V gene are PRHDT and FYEKMQ (reference sequence). CDR3 length: 19 amino acids. Trimming cost V 4 bases and J 2 bases, with 26 bases left between them. The CDR3 DNA reads TGTGCCAGCAGCTCGCTGCGACGAGGGGCGCATTCGGCGAACTATGGCTACACCTTC. Translated: CASSSLRRGAHSANYGYTF.

The CDR3 spells CSARGDRGPTEAFF. Written as DNA, the CDR3 is TGCAGTGCTAGAGGGGACAGGGGGCCCACTGAAGCTTTCTTT. The J gene is TRBJ1-1, the V gene TRBV20-1; the match to TRBD1 covers 12 bases. The CDR3 is made up of 14 amino acids. V dropped 1 base and J dropped 4; count of bases not matched to a gene: 1. The germline V gene has CDR1 DFQATT and CDR2 SNEGSKA (reference sequence).

There are many counts of this clonotype. This chain uses TRBV10-3 with TRBJ2-1, with 8 bases fitting TRBD2. Germline V gives CDR1 ENHRY, CDR2 SYGVKD. J lost 0 bases, V lost 6 bases, and 19 bases had no gene match. The CDR3 spans 20 residues. CDR3 sequence: CAISTRPGERERSSYNEQFF. DNA of the CDR3: TGTGCCATCAGCACTCGCCCGGGGGAGCGGGAGAGAAGCTCCTACAATGAGCAGTTCTTC.

This clonotype was picked up a small number of times. The chain carries TRBV29-1 and TRBJ2-7, with 10 bases aligning to TRBD2. The CDR3 has 13 residues. Germline V gives CDR1 SQVTM, CDR2 ANQGSEA. The J segment lost 3 bases and the V segment lost 2 bases, leaving 1 base of the junction unmatched. Written as DNA, the CDR3 is TGCAGCGTTGAACTAGCGGGAGACTACGAGCAGTACTTC. It codes for CSVELAGDYEQYF.

In this sample, this clonotype turned up many times. The V call is TRBV5-1, the J call TRBJ2-3; D is undetermined. CDR3 length: 17 residues. V shed 0 bases and J shed 0 bases, with 14 bases lying between them. Germline V CDR1 and CDR2: SGHRS, YFSETQ. For the CDR3, the DNA is TGCGCCAGCAGCTTGGAAACGGCGGTGCCTAGCACAGATACGCAGTATTTT. Translation: CASSLETAVPSTDTQYF.

The chain employs TRBV12-3 or TRBV12-4 and TRBJ1-2, with 7 bases identical to TRBD1. Trimming removed 5 bases from V and 1 base from J; junction bases left unmatched: 16. There are 18 residues in the CDR3. DNA for the CDR3: TGTGCCAGCAGTCCCCGGCGGACAGGACCCCACCTTAACTATGGCTACACCTTC. The encoded protein is CASSPRRTGPHLNYGYTF.

This clonotype was seen many times. This chain links TRBV29-1 with TRBJ1-5; D is possibly TRBD1 (5 bases). The germline CDR1 and CDR2 sequences are SQVTM and ANQGSEA. The CDR3 contains 12 residues. V shed 6 bases and J shed 6 bases, with 12 bases lying between them. Written as DNA, the CDR3 is TGCAGCGTCCAGGGAATGGGTCAGCCCCAGCATTTT. Its translation: CSVQGMGQPQHF.

This CDR3 reads CASRGTGGLLYGYTF. DNA for the CDR3: TGTGCCAGCAGGGGGACAGGGGGCTTGCTCTATGGCTACACCTTC. This chain uses TRBV6-4 with TRBJ1-2; TRBD1 matches 12 bases. Germline-derived CDR1 and CDR2 are MRHNA and SNTAGT. This CDR3 region has 15 residues. Trimming at V came to 6 bases and at J to 4 bases, leaving 6 bases not matched to a gene.

There are many counts of this clonotype. This rearrangement joins TRBV10-3 to TRBJ1-1, with unresolved D. The CDR3 contains 15 residues. Looked up from germline, CDR1 is ENHRY and CDR2 is SYGVKD. Trimming took off 10 bases at V and 3 bases at J, with 21 bases between the two ends. CDR3 nucleotides: TGTGCCACCTTAATATCGACTGGGCAAGACACTGAAGCTTTCTTT. Translated, it gives CATLISTGQDTEAFF.

This clonotype was counted ten times or more. This chain connects TRBV20-1 to TRBJ2-7; no clear D gene. The CDR3 totals 14 residues. V lost 3 bases, J lost 0 bases, and 12 bases lay in between. Germline lookup yields CDR1 DFQATT and CDR2 SNEGSKA (reference sequence). The CDR3 spells CSARRFVVSYEQYF. The CDR3 DNA is TGCAGTGCTAGGAGGTTCGTGGTCTCCTACGAGCAGTACTTC.

This clonotype was detected many times. V is TRBV28 and J is TRBJ2-7; 10 positions match TRBD2. CDR1 MDHEN and CDR2 SYDVKM come from the germline V gene. The CDR3 runs to 16 residues. V was pared by 6 bases and J by 1 base, with 9 bases of the junction left unmatched. The CDR3 bases are TGTGCCAGCAGCTACCCTAGCGGGAGTCAATCCTACGAGCAGTACTTC. It translates to CASSYPSGSQSYEQYF.

This clonotype was counted at least ten times. This chain links TRBV6-1 with TRBJ1-1, with D unclear. The CDR3 consists of 13 residues. V lost 5 bases, J lost 8 bases, and 15 bases lay in between. From germline, CDR1 is MNHNS and CDR2 SASEGT. CDR3 DNA sequence: TGTGCCAGCAGTTTACCCGAAGGATCCGAAGCTTTCTTT. This encodes CASSLPEGSEAFF.

This clonotype was seen at least ten times. V is TRBV27 and J is TRBJ1-2; D gene uncertain. The CDR3 runs 14 residues. V lost 2 bases and J lost 0, with 7 bases in between. Germline CDR1 is MNHEY and CDR2 is SMNVEV (reference sequence). The CDR3 here is CASSLRQPNYGYTF. In DNA form, the CDR3 reads TGTGCCAGCAGTTTAAGGCAACCTAACTATGGCTACACCTTC.

Of note for this clonotype: An end of the junction differs from the germline gene, which may be a read error. The J gene is TRBJ2-3, the V gene TRBV28, with D possibly matching TRBD1 (6 bases). This CDR3 has 13 residues. The germline gives CDR1 MDHEN, CDR2 SYDVKM. CDR3 sequence: CASGTGGTDRQYF. The CDR3 region has the DNA TGTGCCAGCGGTACTGGGGGCACAGATAGGCAGTATTTT. The whole variable domain, remainder taken from reference TRBV28 and TRBJ2-3, is DVKVTQSSRYLVKRTGEKVFLECVQDMDHENMFWYRQDPGLGLRLIYFSYDVKMKEKGDIPEGYSVSREKKERFSLILESASTNQTSMYLCASGTGGTDRQYFGPGTRLTVL.

The chain uses TRBV2 and TRBJ2-7; D unclear. This CDR3 is 15 amino acids long. V gave up 8 bases and J gave up 0 bases, with 17 bases separating them. Germline V gene data show CDR1 as SNHLY and CDR2 as FYNNEI. Written as DNA, the CDR3 is TGTGCCAGCCGGGTGAGGTTTCAGAGCTCCTACGAGCAGTACTTC. As protein: CASRVRFQSSYEQYF.

This clonotype was detected only a few times. CDR3 in DNA: TGTGCCAGCAGCTTAGGGGGGGTGACATCCGAAAAACTGTTTTTT. Translating gives CASSLGGVTSEKLFF. The chain carries TRBV7-2 and TRBJ1-4; TRBD1 is a possible D gene (5 bases). Germline CDR1 reads SGHTA; CDR2 reads FQGNSA. This CDR3 spans 15 amino acids. V lost 1 base and J lost 8, with 14 bases in between.

This clonotype has a count of ten or more. The chain employs TRBV2 and TRBJ2-1, with a weak D call TRBD2 (6 bases). This CDR3 has 12 residues. Trimming stripped 6 bases from V and 9 bases from J, with 12 bases between. Germline CDR1 SNHLY, CDR2 FYNNEI. CDR3 in DNA: TGTGCCAGCAGGGCGGGATTTGGTGAGCAGTTCTTC. Its protein is CASRAGFGEQFF.

This clonotype was picked up a small number of times. The chain uses TRBV5-5 and TRBJ1-4; unclear D gene. Germline assignment: CDR1 SGHKS and CDR2 YYEKEE (reference sequence). Trimming removed 3 bases from V and 9 bases from J, with 18 bases in between. The CDR3 consists of 15 residues. CDR3 DNA: TGTGCCAGCAGCTCGGACGGGGAGGAGCACAAAAAACTGTTTTTT. Translating gives CASSSDGEEHKKLFF.

This clonotype was seen many times. The gene calls are TRBV3-1 and TRBJ2-7; the match to TRBD1 covers 9 bases. Germline CDR1 and CDR2: LGHDT and YNNKEL (reference sequence). There are 12 residues in the CDR3. Trimming at V came to 4 bases and at J to 6 bases, leaving 1 base not matched to a gene. The CDR3 DNA follows: TGTGCCAGCAGCCGGACAGGGGCCGAGCAGTACTTC. Translation gives CASSRTGAEQYF.

This clonotype was seen repeatedly, ten times or more. V usage is TRBV27 and J usage is TRBJ2-3, with TRBD2 matching over 11 bases. Germline lookup yields CDR1 MNHEY and CDR2 SMNVEV (reference sequence). The J segment lost 3 bases and the V segment lost 4 bases, leaving 6 bases of the junction unmatched. The CDR3 has 16 amino acids. CDR3 sequence: CASSSRVAGGTDTQYF. CDR3 nucleotide sequence: TGTGCCAGCAGTTCTAGAGTAGCGGGAGGGACAGATACGCAGTATTTT.

This clonotype showed up many times. The chain is built from TRBV20-1 and TRBJ2-3, with 8 bases that match TRBD2. This CDR3 has 14 residues. The V gene end was trimmed by 6 bases and the J gene end by 4 bases; junction bases not matched to a gene: 9. The germline V gene has CDR1 DFQATT and CDR2 SNEGSKA (reference sequence). The DNA for the CDR3 is TGCAGTGCCTACCCGAGCGGGAGTGCAGATACGCAGTATTTT. Protein: CSAYPSGSADTQYF.

This clonotype was seen ten or more times. This chain links TRBV7-2 with TRBJ2-5; D remains unclear. V was pared by 3 bases and J by 2 bases, with 4 bases between. Germline V gene data show CDR1 as SGHTA and CDR2 as FQGNSA. The CDR3 totals 12 residues. The DNA for the CDR3 is TGTGCCAGCAGCTTGGGGCAAGAGACCCAGTACTTC. Residues: CASSLGQETQYF. The variable domain in full, completed from reference TRBV7-2 and TRBJ2-5, reads GAGVSQSPSNKVTEKGKDVELRCDPISGHTALYWYRQSLGQGLEFLIYFQGNSAPDKSGLPSDRFSAERTGGSVSTLTIQRTQQEDSAVYLCASSLGQETQYFGPGTRLLVL.

Comment on this clonotype: With a much larger clone just one base away, this may be a read error. The gene calls are TRBV20-1 and TRBJ2-7; tentative D call: TRBD2 (7 bases). The CDR3 is 13 amino acids. Trimming took off 2 bases at V and 8 bases at J, with 16 bases between the two ends. The V gene's germline CDR1 is DFQATT and CDR2 SNEGSKA (reference sequence). The CDR3 coding sequence is TGCAGTGCTAGATTTCGGGGGGCTGTCCAGCAGTACTTC. Translated: CSARFRGAVQQYF.

This clonotype was counted once. This chain links TRBV7-2 with TRBJ1-5; the D gene is possibly TRBD1 (6 bases). CDR3 size: 15 residues. With 3 bases removed from V and 7 bases from J, the gap between germline ends came to 16 bases. Germline V gene data show CDR1 as SGHTA and CDR2 as FQGNSA. CDR3 sequence (DNA): TGTGCCAGCAGCTTTACCGGGATGGGGGGCCAGCCCCAGCATTTT. Its protein product is CASSFTGMGGQPQHF.